Presented here are 20 T cell receptor beta chains from one specimen sequenced in a study of monozygotic twins with inflammatory bowel disease. From its re-call of the 5' RACE reads, TCRdb lists each CDR3 protein once, without DNA. This sample lists more than 300,000 distinct CDR3 sequences; its ten largest clones have approximately 2.4%. Sequenced input: blood. Source of these receptors: a human donor with ulcerative colitis or Crohn's disease, or a healthy co-twin of an affected twin (not recorded which).

V gene TRBV3-1 combines with J gene TRBJ1-6. The CDR3 spans 13 residues. The germline V gene has CDR1 LGHDT and CDR2 YNNKEL (reference sequence). This CDR3 reads CASSPDFGSPLHF.

This chain joins TRBV6-5 and TRBJ1-4; TCRdb's assignment of TRBD1 cannot be checked, as there is no DNA. Germline CDR1 MNHEY, CDR2 SVGAGI. CDR3 length: 17 residues. CDR3 amino acids: CASSYSGTGGTNEKLFF.

The V call is TRBV18, the J call TRBJ2-3; there is no DNA to check the TCRdb D call of TRBD2. The CDR3 runs 16 residues. The germline V gene has CDR1 KGHSH and CDR2 LQKENI. CDR3 amino acids: CASSAPGSGGTDTQYF.

The rearrangement links TRBV18 to TRBJ2-1; TCRdb returns TRBD2, unconfirmable since there is no DNA. This CDR3 spans 15 amino acids. The germline CDR1 and CDR2 sequences are KGHSH and LQKENI. This CDR3 is CASSQLSSGVDEQFF. The whole variable domain, filled in from reference TRBV18 and TRBJ2-1, reads NAGVMQNPRHLVRRRGQEARLRCSPMKGHSHVYWYRQLPEEGLKFMVYLQKENIIDESGMPKERFSAEFPKEGPSILRIQQVVRGDSAAYFCASSQLSSGVDEQFFGPGTRLTVL.

The chain has TRBV6-2 or TRBV6-3 and TRBJ1-6. Germline V gives CDR1 MNHEY, CDR2 SVGEGT. The CDR3 covers 13 residues. The CDR3 here is CASSSRENSPLHF.

CDR3 region: CASSLRRGAYEQYF. The chain uses TRBV6-2 or TRBV6-3 and TRBJ2-7; no DNA is available, so the TRBD2 call from TCRdb remains unchecked. The CDR3 is 14 amino acids. Germline V gene data show CDR1 as MNHEY and CDR2 as SVGEGT.

V is TRBV18 and J is TRBJ2-1; without DNA, the TCRdb call of TRBD2 cannot be checked. CDR3 length: 20 residues. Germline CDR1 reads KGHSH; CDR2 reads LQKENI. The CDR3 reads CASSSDTRVERGGPVHEQFF. Filled out from reference TRBV18 and TRBJ2-1, the complete variable domain reads NAGVMQNPRHLVRRRGQEARLRCSPMKGHSHVYWYRQLPEEGLKFMVYLQKENIIDESGMPKERFSAEFPKEGPSILRIQQVVRGDSAAYFCASSSDTRVERGGPVHEQFFGPGTRLTVL.

The rearrangement uses TRBV12-5 and TRBJ2-3. Germline-derived CDR1 and CDR2 are LGHNT and FRNRAP. The CDR3 is 15 residues long. The CDR3 spells CASGLGQAGTDTQYF.

The chain links TRBV27 to TRBJ2-1; TCRdb designates TRBD2, a call that cannot be tested without DNA. The CDR3 length is 17 residues. Looked up from germline, CDR1 is MNHEY and CDR2 is SMNVEV (reference sequence). The CDR3 reads CAGFVPGLAGGGNEQFF.

The V call is TRBV20-1, the J call TRBJ1-6. This CDR3 is built from 16 residues. The V gene's germline CDR1 is DFQATT and CDR2 SNEGSKA (reference sequence). The CDR3 loop reads CSARVGARIENSPLHF.

The rearrangement links TRBV18 to TRBJ2-3; TCRdb's D gene call, TRBD2, goes unchecked for lack of DNA. The CDR3 length is 15 residues. CDR1 is KGHSH and CDR2 is LQKENI in the germline V gene. The CDR3 is CASSPGSGRRDTQYF.

The V gene is TRBV4-3, the J gene TRBJ2-1; the D gene TCRdb calls, TRBD1, cannot be checked with no DNA. The CDR3 is 17 residues long. CDR1 is LGHNA and CDR2 is YSLEER in the germline V gene. The CDR3 region is CASSQDLSGGLYNEQFF.

The V gene is TRBV15, the J gene TRBJ1-5. Germline V gene lookup returns CDR1 LNHNV and CDR2 YYDKDF (reference sequence). This CDR3 is 15 amino acids long. CDR3 in amino acids: CATSQDPGGYRPQHF.

The chain uses TRBV27 and TRBJ1-6; absent DNA, TCRdb's TRBD1 call cannot be checked. The CDR3 contains 15 residues. CDR1 and CDR2 from the germline V gene are MNHEY and SMNVEV (reference sequence). Here the CDR3 reads CASSLSDQGFSPLHF.

This sequence joins TRBV5-1 and TRBJ2-5. This CDR3 comprises 13 residues. Looked up from germline, CDR1 is SGHRS and CDR2 is YFSETQ. CDR3 in amino acids: CASSLLQRKTQYF.

The CDR3 sequence is CASSPLPGPGLYEQYF. V is TRBV12-3 or TRBV12-4 and J is TRBJ2-7; TCRdb's D gene call, TRBD1, goes unchecked for lack of DNA. The CDR3 is made up of 16 amino acids.

The genes are TRBV6-5 and TRBJ1-1; TCRdb's assignment of TRBD1 cannot be checked, as there is no DNA. Germline values: CDR1 MNHEY, CDR2 SVGAGI. The CDR3 length is 14 residues. The CDR3 here is CASSYGTANTEAFF.

J is TRBJ1-4 and V is TRBV5-1; no DNA is available, so the TRBD1 call from TCRdb remains unchecked. Germline V CDR1 and CDR2: SGHRS, YFSETQ. CDR3 length: 14 amino acids. The CDR3 sequence is CASSLEGQVEKLFF.

The CDR3: CSVATAPQETQYF. This chain joins TRBV20-1 and TRBJ2-5. Germline lookup yields CDR1 DFQATT and CDR2 SNEGSKA (reference sequence). The CDR3 is 13 amino acids.

V is TRBV6-2 or TRBV6-3 and J is TRBJ2-3; TCRdb outputs TRBD2, but without DNA this stays unchecked. Germline values: CDR1 MNHEY, CDR2 SVGEGT. This CDR3 is built from 15 residues. This CDR3 reads CASTSGLAETDTQYF.